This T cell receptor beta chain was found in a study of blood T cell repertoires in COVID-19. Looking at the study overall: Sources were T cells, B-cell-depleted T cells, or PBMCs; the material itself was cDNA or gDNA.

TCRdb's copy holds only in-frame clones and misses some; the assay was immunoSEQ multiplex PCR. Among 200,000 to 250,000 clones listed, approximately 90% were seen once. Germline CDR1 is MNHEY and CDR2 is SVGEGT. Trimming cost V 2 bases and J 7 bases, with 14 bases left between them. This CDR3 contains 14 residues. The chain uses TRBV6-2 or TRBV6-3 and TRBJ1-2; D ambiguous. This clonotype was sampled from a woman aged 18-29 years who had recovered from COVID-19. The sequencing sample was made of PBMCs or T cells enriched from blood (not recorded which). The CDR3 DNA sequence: TGTGCCAGCAGTTACAGCATCACCCCACCTGGCTACACCTTC. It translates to CASSYSITPPGYTF.